This T cell receptor (beta chain) emerged from a study of control samples from healthy donors and cancer patients. Clones were read by immunoSEQ multiplex PCR, and TCRdb kept only the in-frame ones, dropping some. The data show some 130,000 clones, approximately 94% seen once. This clone was recorded only once. The germline CDR1 and CDR2 sequences are SEHNR and FQNEAQ (reference sequence). This CDR3 contains 16 residues. V lost 5 bases to trimming and J lost 4 bases, with 21 bases between them. The clonotype originates from a man aged 25 to 45 in good health. This chain joins TRBV7-9 and TRBJ2-7; D is uncertain. Sequencing was performed on blood. CDR3 loop: CASSPGRSLSRYEQYF. Written as DNA, the CDR3 is TGTGCCAGCAGCCCGGGCCGGTCCCTCTCCAGGTACGAGCAGTACTTC. Using reference TRBV7-9 and TRBJ2-7 for the parts outside the CDR3, the full variable domain is DTGVSQNPRHKITKRGQNVTFRCDPISEHNRLYWYRQTLGQGPEFLTYFQNEAQLEKSRLLSDRFSAERPKGSFSTLEIQRTEQGDSAMYLCASSPGRSLSRYEQYFGPGTRLTVT.